These 13 T cell receptor beta chains were sequenced from one sample in a study of shared clonotypes between healthy human individuals. Naive CD8 cells, CD45RO-negative and positively selected for CCR7, excluded terminally differentiated effector memory CD45RA+ cells. Profiled with immunoSEQ multiplex PCR; TCRdb holds only in-frame clones, not every one. The sample lists about 2.1 million clones, 93% seen once, with about 1.7% in the top ten. Sequencing input: naive CD8+ T cells from PBMCs. The source is a man between 18 and 35 years old in good health. Some clones in this sample may be carry-over from other donors' samples.

The DNA of the CDR3 is TGTGCCAGCAGTGACTCGATGGCTGGGGCGAATGGCTACACCTTC. Residues: CASSDSMAGANGYTF. This chain connects TRBV6-4 to TRBJ1-2; D is perhaps TRBD1 (5 bases). Trimming took 0 bases from V and 6 from J, leaving 14 bases between them. CDR3 length: 15 residues. In germline, CDR1 is MRHNA, CDR2 SNTAGT.

The CDR3 region has the DNA TGTGCCAGCAGTGAAGCCCGGGACAGTTCAGATACGCAGTATTTT. It translates to CASSEARDSSDTQYF. V is TRBV2 and J is TRBJ2-3, with 7 bases identical to TRBD1. The CDR3 is 15 amino acids. From germline, CDR1 is SNHLY and CDR2 FYNNEI. V shed 0 bases, J shed 4 bases, and the junction held 4 bases outside the gene matches. Looking up the rest from reference TRBV2 and TRBJ2-3 gives the full variable domain: EPEVTQTPSHQVTQMGQEVILRCVPISNHLYFYWYRQILGQKVEFLVSFYNNEISEKSEIFDDQFSVERPDGSNFTLKIRSTKLEDSAMYFCASSEARDSSDTQYFGPGTRLTVL.

This rearrangement joins TRBV28 to TRBJ2-1; maybe TRBD2 (6 bases). Trimming took off 3 bases at V and 6 bases at J, with 12 bases between the two ends. The CDR3 covers 14 residues. Germline V gene sequence: CDR1 MDHEN, CDR2 SYDVKM. CDR3 region: CASSFSGLINEQFF. The CDR3 DNA sequence: TGTGCCAGCAGTTTTTCCGGACTAATCAATGAGCAGTTCTTC.

The chain carries TRBV29-1 and TRBJ1-1, with D uncertain. This CDR3 comprises 10 residues. CDR1 and CDR2 (germline): SQVTM, ANQGSEA. V gave up 5 bases and J gave up 6 bases, with 7 bases separating them. The CDR3 coding sequence is TGCAGCGTTAGACTTCCTGAAGCTTTCTTT. This codes for CSVRLPEAFF. The variable domain in full, with the rest retrieved from reference TRBV29-1 and TRBJ1-1, is SAVISQKPSRDICQRGTSLTIQCQVDSQVTMMFWYRQQPGQSLTLIATANQGSEATYESGFVIDKFPISRPNLTFSTLTVSNMSPEDSSIYLCSVRLPEAFFGQGTRLTVV.

Here the CDR3 DNA reads TGTGCTAGTGGTTTTCAGAGCAATGAGCAGTTCTTC. Its protein is CASGFQSNEQFF. The rearrangement links TRBV12-5 to TRBJ2-1; D unclear. The germline CDR1 and CDR2 sequences are LGHNT and FRNRAP. The CDR3 extends over 12 amino acids. Trimming cost V 3 bases and J 6 bases, with 6 bases left between them.

Note on this clone: Distinct nucleotide sequences in the sample also encode this CDR3. The chain carries TRBV27 and TRBJ2-7; possible D gene TRBD2, 6 bases. CDR1 is MNHEY, CDR2 SMNVEV, per germline (reference sequence). The ends were cut back, 0 bases at V and 0 bases at J, with 6 bases in the middle. This CDR3 is built from 14 residues. CDR3 coding DNA: TGTGCCAGCAGTTTATCGCGGGGCTCCTACGAGCAGTACTTC. Translating gives CASSLSRGSYEQYF.

This clone was seen once. The genes are TRBV11-1 and TRBJ2-1; 14 nucleotides match TRBD2. The CDR3 length is 17 residues. J was trimmed by 10 bases and V by 3 bases; bases with no gene match: 11. The germline V gene has CDR1 SGHAT and CDR2 FQDESV (reference sequence). The CDR3 region has the DNA TGTGCCAGCAGCTTGCTAGGGACTAGCGGGAGTCTAGGCGAGCAGTTCTTC. This gives the protein CASSLLGTSGSLGEQFF.

This rearrangement joins TRBV4-1 to TRBJ2-1; D may correspond to TRBD1 or TRBD2 (7 bases each). Deletions cut 4 bases from V and 7 bases from J, with 14 bases between. This CDR3 has 14 residues. Germline V gene sequence: CDR1 MGHRA, CDR2 YSYEKL. In DNA form, the CDR3 reads TGCGCCAGCAGCCGGGATCAGGGGGGGAATGAGCAGTTCTTC. This translates into CASSRDQGGNEQFF.

The rearrangement links TRBV4-1 to TRBJ2-7, with TRBD1 identical over 9 bases. V lost 4 bases, J lost 5 bases, and 9 bases stayed unmatched. This CDR3 has 15 amino acids. Germline V gives CDR1 MGHRA, CDR2 YSYEKL. Here the CDR3 reads CASSLPGQGIHEQYF. The CDR3 nucleotides are TGCGCCAGCAGCCTTCCGGGACAGGGTATCCACGAGCAGTACTTC.

The chain recombines TRBV29-1 with TRBJ2-7, with 15 positions matching TRBD2. With 7 bases clipped from V and 2 bases from J, the junction kept 12 bases outside the gene matches. The CDR3 sequence is 17 residues long. Germline loops: CDR1 SQVTM, CDR2 ANQGSEA. DNA for the CDR3: TGCAGCGCCCTAAGTGGGACTAGCGGGAGGACCCCCTACGAGCAGTACTTC. Its translation: CSALSGTSGRTPYEQYF.

The rearrangement uses TRBV9 and TRBJ2-1; D is ambiguous. The V end was cut by 0 bases, the J end by 2 bases, with 12 bases between. In germline, CDR1 is SGDLS, CDR2 YYNGEE. The CDR3 runs to 16 residues. This CDR3 is CASSVGSDTPYNEQFF. DNA of the CDR3: TGTGCCAGCAGCGTAGGTTCGGATACACCCTACAATGAGCAGTTCTTC. Looking up the rest from reference TRBV9 and TRBJ2-1 gives the full variable domain: DSGVTQTPKHLITATGQRVTLRCSPRSGDLSVYWYQQSLDQGLQFLIQYYNGEERAKGNILERFSAQQFPDLHSELNLSSLELGDSALYFCASSVGSDTPYNEQFFGPGTRLTVL.

The V call is TRBV7-9, the J call TRBJ2-7; D gene ambiguous. Germline CDR1 is SEHNR and CDR2 is FQNEAQ (reference sequence). The CDR3 is made up of 15 amino acids. V was clipped by 1 base and J by 4 bases, with 14 bases between them. CDR3 region: CASSLGQAIIYEQYF. As DNA, the CDR3 is TGTGCCAGCAGCTTAGGTCAGGCGATAATATACGAGCAGTACTTC.

The V gene is TRBV9, the J gene TRBJ2-1; TRBD2 aligns across 9 bases. The CDR3 totals 16 residues. Trimming cost V 4 bases and J 5 bases; bases outside gene matches: 10. CDR1 SGDLS and CDR2 YYNGEE come from the germline V gene. Here the CDR3 DNA reads TGTGCCAGCAGCCCACCGGGACTAGCTCGGGACAATGAGCAGTTCTTC. Its translation is CASSPPGLARDNEQFF. The whole variable domain, remainder taken from reference TRBV9 and TRBJ2-1, is DSGVTQTPKHLITATGQRVTLRCSPRSGDLSVYWYQQSLDQGLQFLIQYYNGEERAKGNILERFSAQQFPDLHSELNLSSLELGDSALYFCASSPPGLARDNEQFFGPGTRLTVL.